The entry below gives a single T cell receptor beta chain sequence along with its context. Its specificity is not known. TCRdb's table, derived via immunoSEQ multiplex PCR, lists solely in-frame clones and lacks some. The sample includes just over 2,000,000 clones, over 85% seen only once; the top ten take approximately 1.2%. This sample is drawn from a study of shared clonotypes between healthy human individuals. Study findings and constraints: Incomplete sequencing of sorted subsets was indicated by rarefaction despite large depth.

Naivety among CD8 cells was defined by CD45RO negativity and positive CCR7 selection, thereby excluding terminally differentiated effector memory CD45RA+ cells. Material: naive CD8+ T cells sorted from blood. The sequence came from a man younger than 30 in good health.

CDR3 in DNA: TGTGCCAGCAGTTTAAGCAAGGGGGCCCCCCCAGATACGCAGTATTTT. It translates to CASSLSKGAPPDTQYF. J is TRBJ2-3 and V is TRBV28; 7 nucleotides agree with TRBD1. With 2 bases clipped from V and 4 bases from J, the junction kept 9 bases outside the gene matches. The CDR3 extends over 16 amino acids. Germline V gene data show CDR1 as MDHEN and CDR2 as SYDVKM.